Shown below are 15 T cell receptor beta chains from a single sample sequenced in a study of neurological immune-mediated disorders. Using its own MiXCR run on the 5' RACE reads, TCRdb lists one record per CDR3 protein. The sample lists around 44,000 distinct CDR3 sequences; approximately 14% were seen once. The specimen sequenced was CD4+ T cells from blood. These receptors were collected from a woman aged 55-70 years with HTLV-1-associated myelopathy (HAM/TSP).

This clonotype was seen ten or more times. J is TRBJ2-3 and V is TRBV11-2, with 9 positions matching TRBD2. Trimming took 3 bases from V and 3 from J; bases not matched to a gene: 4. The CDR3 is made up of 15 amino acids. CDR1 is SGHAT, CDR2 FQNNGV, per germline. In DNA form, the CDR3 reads TGTGCCAGCAGCTTTACTAGCGGGCGGACAGATACGCAGTATTTT. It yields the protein CASSFTSGRTDTQYF.

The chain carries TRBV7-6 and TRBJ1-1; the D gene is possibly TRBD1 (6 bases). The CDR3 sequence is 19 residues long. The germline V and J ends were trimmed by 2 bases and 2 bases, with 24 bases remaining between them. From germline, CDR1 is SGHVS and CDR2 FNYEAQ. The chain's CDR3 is CASSLSSPRQATINTEAFF. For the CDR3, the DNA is TGTGCCAGCAGCTTATCTTCTCCAAGACAGGCTACAATTAACACTGAAGCTTTCTTT.

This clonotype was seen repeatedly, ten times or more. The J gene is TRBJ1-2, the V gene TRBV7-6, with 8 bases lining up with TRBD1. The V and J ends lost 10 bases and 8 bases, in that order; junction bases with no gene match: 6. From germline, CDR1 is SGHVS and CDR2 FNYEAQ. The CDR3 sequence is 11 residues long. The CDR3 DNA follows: TGTGCCACCAAGGACAGGGAAGGCTACACCTTC. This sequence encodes CATKDREGYTF.

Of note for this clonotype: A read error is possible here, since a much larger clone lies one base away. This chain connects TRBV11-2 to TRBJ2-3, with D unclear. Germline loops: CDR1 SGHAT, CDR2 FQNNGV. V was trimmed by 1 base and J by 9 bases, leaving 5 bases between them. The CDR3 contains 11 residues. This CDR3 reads CASSLGVTQYF. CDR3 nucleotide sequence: TGTGCCAGCAGCTTAGGGGTGACGCAGTATTTT.

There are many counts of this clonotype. The CDR3 coding sequence is TGCAGTGCAGGGACAGGGCCCATGAACACTGAAGCTTTCTTT. Translated: CSAGTGPMNTEAFF. This sequence joins TRBV20-1 and TRBJ1-1; 9 bases align to TRBD1. The CDR3 contains 14 residues. The junction had 5 bases not matched to a gene; V was cut back by 6 bases and J by 0 bases. The germline CDR1 and CDR2 sequences are DFQATT and SNEGSKA (reference sequence).

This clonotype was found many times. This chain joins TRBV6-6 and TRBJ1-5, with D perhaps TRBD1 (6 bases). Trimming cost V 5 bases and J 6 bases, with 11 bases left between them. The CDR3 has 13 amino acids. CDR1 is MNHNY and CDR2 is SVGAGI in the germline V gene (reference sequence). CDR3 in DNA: TGTGCCAGCAGTGGACAGTCGAGTCAGCCCCAGCATTTT. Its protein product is CASSGQSSQPQHF.

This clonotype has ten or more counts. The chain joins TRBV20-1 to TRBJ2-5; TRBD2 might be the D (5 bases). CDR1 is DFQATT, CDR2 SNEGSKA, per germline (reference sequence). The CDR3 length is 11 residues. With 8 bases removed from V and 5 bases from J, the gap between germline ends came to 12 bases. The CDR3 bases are TGCAGTACCGGGGATCGGGAGACCCAGTACTTC. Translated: CSTGDRETQYF.

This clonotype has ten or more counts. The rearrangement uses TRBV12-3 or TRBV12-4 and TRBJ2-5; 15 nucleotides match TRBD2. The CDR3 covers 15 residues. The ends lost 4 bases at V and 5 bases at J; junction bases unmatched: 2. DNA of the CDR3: TGTGCCAGCAGTTCCGGACTAGCGGGGGGGGAGACCCAGTACTTC. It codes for CASSSGLAGGETQYF.

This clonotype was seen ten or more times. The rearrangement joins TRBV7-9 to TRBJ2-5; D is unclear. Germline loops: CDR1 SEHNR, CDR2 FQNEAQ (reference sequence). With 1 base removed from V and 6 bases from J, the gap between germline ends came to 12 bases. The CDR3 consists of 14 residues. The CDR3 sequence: CASSLVAEEKTQYF. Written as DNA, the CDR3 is TGTGCCAGCAGCTTAGTGGCCGAGGAGAAGACCCAGTACTTC.

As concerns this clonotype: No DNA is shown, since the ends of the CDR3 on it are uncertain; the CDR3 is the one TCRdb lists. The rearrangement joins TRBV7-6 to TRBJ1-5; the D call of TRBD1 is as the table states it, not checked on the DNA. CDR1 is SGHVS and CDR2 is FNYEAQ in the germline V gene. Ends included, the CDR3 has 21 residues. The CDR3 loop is CASSFYICSASARGLFQPQHF.

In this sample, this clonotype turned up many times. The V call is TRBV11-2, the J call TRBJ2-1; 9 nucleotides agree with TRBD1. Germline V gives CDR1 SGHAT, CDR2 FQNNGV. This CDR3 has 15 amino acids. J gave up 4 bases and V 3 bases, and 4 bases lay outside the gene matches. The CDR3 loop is CASSLEQGAYNEQFF. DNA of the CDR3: TGTGCCAGCAGCTTGGAACAGGGGGCTTACAATGAGCAGTTCTTC.

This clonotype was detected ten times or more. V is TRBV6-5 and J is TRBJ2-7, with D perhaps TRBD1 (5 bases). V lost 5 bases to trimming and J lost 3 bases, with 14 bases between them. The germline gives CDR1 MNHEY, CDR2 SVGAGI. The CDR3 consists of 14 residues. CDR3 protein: CASSTRQPLYEQYF. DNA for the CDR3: TGTGCCAGCAGTACTCGACAGCCTCTCTACGAGCAGTACTTC.

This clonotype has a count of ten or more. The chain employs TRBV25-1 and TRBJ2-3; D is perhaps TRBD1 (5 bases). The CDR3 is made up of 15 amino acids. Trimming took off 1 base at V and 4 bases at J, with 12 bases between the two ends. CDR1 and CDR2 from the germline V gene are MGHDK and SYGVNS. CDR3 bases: TGTGCCAGCAGTGAATCCCATACAGGAGCAGATACGCAGTATTTT. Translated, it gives CASSESHTGADTQYF.

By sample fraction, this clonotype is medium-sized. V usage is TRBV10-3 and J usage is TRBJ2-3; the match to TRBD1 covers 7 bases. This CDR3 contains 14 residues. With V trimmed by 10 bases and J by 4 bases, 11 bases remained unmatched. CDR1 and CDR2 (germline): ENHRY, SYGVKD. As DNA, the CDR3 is TGTGCCACGCGAGTACGACAGGGCGCAGATACGCAGTATTTT. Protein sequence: CATRVRQGADTQYF.

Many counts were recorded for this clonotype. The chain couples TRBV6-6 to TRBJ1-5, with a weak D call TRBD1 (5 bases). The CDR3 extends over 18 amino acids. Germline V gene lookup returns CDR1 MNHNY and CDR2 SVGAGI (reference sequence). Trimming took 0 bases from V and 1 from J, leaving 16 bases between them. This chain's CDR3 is CASSYSISQGASNQPQHF. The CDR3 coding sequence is TGTGCCAGCAGTTACTCTATTAGCCAGGGTGCGAGCAATCAGCCCCAGCATTTT.